This record looks at one T cell receptor beta chain sequence and its context. Its antigen is not known. The repertoire was sequenced with immunoSEQ multiplex PCR; TCRdb's copy has only in-frame clones and lacks some. The data contain about 88,000 clones, 84% of them singletons. V lost 3 bases and J lost 1, with 11 bases in between. Germline CDR1 MDHEN, CDR2 SYDVKM. The CDR3 is made up of 15 amino acids. The data belong to a study of cytomegalovirus exposure and HLA in healthy donors. Study-level findings and limits: Most TCR sequences showed up rarely, but some public TCRs showed up in many donors. The classifier reportedly diagnosed cytomegalovirus status with high specificity and sensitivity.

It was the approximately 110-subject validation cohort, separate from the approximately 700-subject first cohort, to which the donors belonged. The clonotype originates from a woman aged 18-29 years in good health and CMV-seropositive. Sequencing was done on a sample of PBMCs. The V and J genes are TRBV28 and TRBJ2-3; the D gene is possibly TRBD2 (6 bases). The CDR3, as DNA: TGTGCCAGCAGTTTTGGGTTAGCGGGCACAGATACGCAGTATTTT. This gives the protein CASSFGLAGTDTQYF.